The clone carrying this T cell receptor beta chain was counted once. Looked up from germline, CDR1 is MNHNY and CDR2 is SVGAGI (reference sequence). The V end lost 2 bases, the J end lost 5 bases, and 13 bases lay between the germline ends. The CDR3 runs 16 residues. Profiling relied on immunoSEQ multiplex PCR, and the TCRdb table lists in-frame clones only, not all of them. The sample has around 11,000 clones, about 80% seen once; the top ten hold approximately 15%. The record originates from a study of early stage breast cancer tumors. This chain joins TRBV6-6 and TRBJ1-6; tentatively, D is TRBD1 (6 bases). Sequencing was performed on breast tumor tissue. The clonotype was recovered from a person aged 65-85 years with breast cancer. CDR3 sequence reads: CASSYVGQLNNSPLHF. The CDR3 DNA sequence: TGTGCCAGCAGTTACGTCGGACAGTTAAATAATTCACCCCTCCACTTT.